Listed below are T cell receptor beta chains from one sample, sequenced in a study of cytomegalovirus exposure and HLA in healthy donors. Profiling relied on immunoSEQ multiplex PCR, and the TCRdb table lists in-frame clones only, not all of them. This sample carries some 170,000 clones, roughly 85% of them seen once, and the ten largest clones take nearly 6.5%. Sequencing was performed on PBMCs. The receptors come from a middle-aged man in good health and CMV-seropositive. Each CDR3 is given with its conserved first and last residue. The D gene is left open where the match is weak. Where a row states a size, it is once, few, many or the class of an expanded clone; other rows omit it.

j_call,clone_size,d_call,v_call,cdr3_nt,cdr3_aa
TRBJ2-3,.,.,TRBV5-6,TGTGCCAGCAGCTTGAGCGTCGGCACCACAGATACGCAGTATTTT,CASSLSVGTTDTQYF
TRBJ2-2,.,TRBD2,TRBV27,TGTGCCAGCAGTCCCCGGGATAGCGGGGCCCTGAACACCGGGGAGCTGTTTTTT,CASSPRDSGALNTGELFF
TRBJ2-7,.,TRBD1,TRBV2,TGTGCCAGCAGCCCCGGGACAGGGGTCTACGAGCAGTACTTC,CASSPGTGVYEQYF
TRBJ1-4,.,TRBD1,TRBV20-1,TGCAGTGCTAGAGGAACAGGCCAGGGGGGTTTT,CSARGTGQGGF
TRBJ1-1,.,TRBD1,TRBV18,TGTGCCAGCTCACGACAGGGTTTGAACACTGAAGCTTTCTTT,CASSRQGLNTEAFF
TRBJ2-1,few,TRBD2,TRBV28,TGTGCCAGCAGTTCGCCTAGCGGAGCCGCTCTCTACAATGAGCAGTTCTTC,CASSSPSGAALYNEQFF
TRBJ1-3,.,TRBD1,TRBV28,TGTGCCAGCACCAAGCCCGGGACCTGGAGGGGGCGAAGTACCGGAAACACCATATATTTT,CASTKPGTWRGRSTGNTIYF
TRBJ2-2,.,TRBD1,TRBV12-5,TGTGCTAGTGGTTCCTGGACAGGGGGGTATTCCGGGGAGCTGTTTTTT,CASGSWTGGYSGELFF
TRBJ1-5,few,.,TRBV27,TGTGCCAGCAGATTTTCAGGGGGCAATCAGCCCCAGCATTTT,CASRFSGGNQPQHF
TRBJ2-1,.,TRBD1,TRBV28,TGTGCCAGCAGTTTAATCGGGACAGGGGTACCTAATGAGCAGTTCTTC,CASSLIGTGVPNEQFF
TRBJ1-1,few,.,TRBV6-6,TGTGCCAGCAGCCGGGAGTCTGAAGCTTTCTTT,CASSRESEAFF
TRBJ2-5,.,TRBD2,TRBV5-4,TGTGCCAGCAGCCCAACTAGCGGGATGGGTGAGACCCAGTACTTC,CASSPTSGMGETQYF
TRBJ2-7,.,.,TRBV13,TGTGCCAGCAGCTTCCGAGCCTACGAGCAGTACTTC,CASSFRAYEQYF
TRBJ1-1,.,.,TRBV7-2,TGTGCCAGCAGCTCACAGAGAAACACTGAAGCTTTCTTT,CASSSQRNTEAFF
TRBJ2-5,.,.,TRBV9,TGTGCCAGCAGCGTAGGCGGGGGCAGAGAGACCCAGTACTTC,CASSVGGGRETQYF
TRBJ2-4,.,.,TRBV7-8,TGTGCCAGCAGCTTACAAGGGACACCTAATACCAAAAACAGTCAGTACTTC,CASSLQGTPNTKNSQYF
TRBJ2-2,.,.,TRBV10-3,TGTGCCATTTTTGCAGGGTATCAGAACGGGGAGCTGTTTTTT,CAIFAGYQNGELFF
TRBJ2-1,once,.,TRBV27,TGTGCCAGCAGCCCCTGGGCCCTCCAATACAATGAGCAGTTCTTC,CASSPWALQYNEQFF
TRBJ2-6,.,.,TRBV6-4,TGTGCCAGCAGTACTAGCATCTCTGGGGCCAACGGCCTGACTTTC,CASSTSISGANGLTF
TRBJ1-1,.,.,TRBV19,TGTGCCAGTAGTATCCGGGGCACTGAAGCTTTCTTT,CASSIRGTEAFF
TRBJ2-1,.,.,TRBV7-9,TGTGCCAGCAGCTTTCGAGATGAGCAGTTCTTC,CASSFRDEQFF
TRBJ1-2,.,.,TRBV14,TGTGCCAGCAGCCAAGAGGGGAAGGGGCGAGGCTACACCTTC,CASSQEGKGRGYTF
TRBJ2-3,.,.,TRBV6-1,TGTGCCAGCAGTGAAGACCTTCGTGGCAGGTTCGCAGATACGCAGTATTTT,CASSEDLRGRFADTQYF
TRBJ1-4,.,TRBD1,TRBV19,TGTGCCAGTAGTATAGAGGGACAGCCGGAAAAACTGTTTTTT,CASSIEGQPEKLFF
TRBJ2-1,.,.,TRBV28,TGTGCCAGCAGTTGGGACTTAGGGGAGCAGTTCTTC,CASSWDLGEQFF
TRBJ2-1,.,TRBD2,TRBV20-1,TGCTCGCTAGCGGGCCTCAATGAGCAGTTCTTC,CSLAGLNEQFF